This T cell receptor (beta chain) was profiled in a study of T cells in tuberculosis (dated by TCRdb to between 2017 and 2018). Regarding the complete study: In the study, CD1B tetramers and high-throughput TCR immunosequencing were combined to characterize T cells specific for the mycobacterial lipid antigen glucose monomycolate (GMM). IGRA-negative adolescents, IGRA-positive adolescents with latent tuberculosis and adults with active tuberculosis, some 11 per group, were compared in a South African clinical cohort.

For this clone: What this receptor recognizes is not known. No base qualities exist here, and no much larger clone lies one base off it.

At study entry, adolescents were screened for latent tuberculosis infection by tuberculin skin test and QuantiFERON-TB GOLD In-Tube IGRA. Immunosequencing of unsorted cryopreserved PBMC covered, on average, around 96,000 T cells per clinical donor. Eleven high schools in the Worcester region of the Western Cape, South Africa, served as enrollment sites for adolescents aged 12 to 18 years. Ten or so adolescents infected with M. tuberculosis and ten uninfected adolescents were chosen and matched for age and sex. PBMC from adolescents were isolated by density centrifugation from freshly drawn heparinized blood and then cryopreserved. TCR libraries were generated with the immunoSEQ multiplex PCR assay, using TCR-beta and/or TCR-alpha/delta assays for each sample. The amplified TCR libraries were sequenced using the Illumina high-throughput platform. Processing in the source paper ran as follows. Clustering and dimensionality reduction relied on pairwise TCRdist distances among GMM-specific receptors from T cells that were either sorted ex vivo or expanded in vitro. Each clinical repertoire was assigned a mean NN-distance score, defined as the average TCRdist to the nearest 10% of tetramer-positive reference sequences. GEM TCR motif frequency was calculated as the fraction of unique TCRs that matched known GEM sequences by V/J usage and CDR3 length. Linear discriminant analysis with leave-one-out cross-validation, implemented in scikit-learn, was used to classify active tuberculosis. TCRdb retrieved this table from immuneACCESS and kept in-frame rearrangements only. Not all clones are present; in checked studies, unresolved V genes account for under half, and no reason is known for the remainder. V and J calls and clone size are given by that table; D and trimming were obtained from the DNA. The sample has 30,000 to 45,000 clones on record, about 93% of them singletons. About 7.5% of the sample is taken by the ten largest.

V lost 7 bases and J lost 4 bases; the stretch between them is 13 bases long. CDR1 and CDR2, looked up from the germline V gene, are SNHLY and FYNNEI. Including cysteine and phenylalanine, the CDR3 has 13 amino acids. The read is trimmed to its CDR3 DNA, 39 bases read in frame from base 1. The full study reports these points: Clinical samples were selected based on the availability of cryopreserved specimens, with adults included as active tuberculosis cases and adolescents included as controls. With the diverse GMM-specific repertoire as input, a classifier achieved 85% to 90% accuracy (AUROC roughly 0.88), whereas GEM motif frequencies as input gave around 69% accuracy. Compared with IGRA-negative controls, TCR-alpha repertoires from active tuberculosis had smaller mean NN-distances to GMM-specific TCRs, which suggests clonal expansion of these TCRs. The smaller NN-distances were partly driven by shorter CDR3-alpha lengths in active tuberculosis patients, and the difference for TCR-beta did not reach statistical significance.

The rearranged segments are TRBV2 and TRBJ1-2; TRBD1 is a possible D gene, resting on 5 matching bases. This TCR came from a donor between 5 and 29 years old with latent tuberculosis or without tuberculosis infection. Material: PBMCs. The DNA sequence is TGTGCCAGCATACGACAGCCTACCTATGGCTACACCTTC. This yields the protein CASIRQPTYGYTF.